A few counts support the clone carrying this TCR beta chain. Its antigen is unknown. The data belong to a study of radiation and T cells in renal cell carcinoma. Overall study results and limits: Baseline intratumoral clonotype presence is unknown without pretreatment biopsies.

Regarding time point: blood 2 weeks post-SBRT. Stated treatment: 15 Gy SBRT to primary tumor, nephrectomy 4 weeks later. Produced via immunoSEQ multiplex PCR; TCRdb's table is partial and in-frame only. The sample includes around 76,000 clones, 82% of them seen just once. The CDR3 contains 14 residues. The germline gives CDR1 SNHLY, CDR2 FYNNEI. V shed 6 bases, J shed 3 bases, and the junction held 5 bases outside the gene matches. The chain joins TRBV2 to TRBJ1-1; 9 nucleotides align to TRBD1. Here the sequenced sample was blood, taken from a patient whose treatment included radiotherapy and nephrectomy. The TCR comes from a man in his sixties with renal cell carcinoma. CDR3 amino acids: CASSVTGGYTEAFF. For the CDR3, the DNA is TGTGCCAGCAGCGTGACAGGGGGATACACTGAAGCTTTCTTT.